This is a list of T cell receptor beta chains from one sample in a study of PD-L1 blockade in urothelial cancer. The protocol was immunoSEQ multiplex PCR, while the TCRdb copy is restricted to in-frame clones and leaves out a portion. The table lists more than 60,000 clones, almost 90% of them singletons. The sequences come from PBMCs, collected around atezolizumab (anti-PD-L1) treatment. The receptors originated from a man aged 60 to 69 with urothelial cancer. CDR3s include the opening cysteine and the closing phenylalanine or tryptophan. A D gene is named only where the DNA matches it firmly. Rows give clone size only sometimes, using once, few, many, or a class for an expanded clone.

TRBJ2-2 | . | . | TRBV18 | TGTGCCAGCACCTCACCAGGGCCGACCGGGGAGCTGTTTTTT | CASTSPGPTGELFF
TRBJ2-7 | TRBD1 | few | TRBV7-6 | TGTGCCAGCAGCTCCCATCTGGGACAGGGGACGGGTGAGCAGTACTTC | CASSSHLGQGTGEQYF
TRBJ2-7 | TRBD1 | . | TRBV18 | TGTGCCAGCTCGTTAATGACAGGGGACATAACCTACGAGCAGTACTTC | CASSLMTGDITYEQYF
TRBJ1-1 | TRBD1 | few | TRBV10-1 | TGCGCCAGCAGTGTGTTAGGGACAGCCTTGAACACTGAAGCTTTCTTT | CASSVLGTALNTEAFF
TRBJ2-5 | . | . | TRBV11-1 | TGTGCCAGCAGGGGGAGGCGCGTGGAGGAGACCCAGTACTTC | CASRGRRVEETQYF
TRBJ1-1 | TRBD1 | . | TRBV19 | TGTGCCAGTAGACTCCGACAGGGGATCGCTGAAGCTTTCTTT | CASRLRQGIAEAFF
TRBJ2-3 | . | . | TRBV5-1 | TGCGCCAGCAGCTTGCGCGAGCGGAAAAGCACAGATACGCAGTATTTT | CASSLRERKSTDTQYF
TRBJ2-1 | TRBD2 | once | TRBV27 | TGTGCCAGCAGCCACGGGACTAGCGGAAACAATGAGCAGTTCTTC | CASSHGTSGNNEQFF
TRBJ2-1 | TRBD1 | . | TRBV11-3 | TGTGCCAGCAGCCAGGGACAGGTATTAAGTGAGCAGTTCTTC | CASSQGQVLSEQFF
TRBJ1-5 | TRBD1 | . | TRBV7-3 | TGTGCCAGCAGCCCTATGTTCGGGACAGGGTTGAGCAATCAGCCCCAGCATTTT | CASSPMFGTGLSNQPQHF
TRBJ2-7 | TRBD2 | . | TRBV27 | TGTGCCAGCAGTTTATCCACGACTAGCGGGTTGAAAGCGTTC | CASSLSTTSGLKAF
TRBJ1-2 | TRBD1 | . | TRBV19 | TGTGCCAGTAGTTCCGGCCACGGACAGGGGGCGAGGTATGGCTACACCTTC | CASSSGHGQGARYGYTF
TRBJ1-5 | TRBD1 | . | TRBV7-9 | TGTGCCAGCAGTGGGACAGCGGGCCGGGATCAGCCCCAGCATTTT | CASSGTAGRDQPQHF
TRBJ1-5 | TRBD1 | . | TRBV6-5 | TGTGCCAGCAGTTACGGGACAGAACAGCCCCAGCATTTT | CASSYGTEQPQHF
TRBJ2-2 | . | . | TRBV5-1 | TGCGCCAGCAGCTCTCCGACAAACACCGGGGAGCTGTTTTTT | CASSSPTNTGELFF
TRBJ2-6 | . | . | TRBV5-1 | TGCGCCAGCATCACCCAGGGATCTGGGGCCAACGTCCTGACTTTC | CASITQGSGANVLTF
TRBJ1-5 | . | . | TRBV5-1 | TGCGCCAGCAGCCGCTTGGTACCCCACACAGTAAATAGCGGGAATCAGCCCCAGCATTTT | CASSRLVPHTVNSGNQPQHF
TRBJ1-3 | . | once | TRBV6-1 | TGTGCCAGCAGGCTTCAGCGCGTGATTGACACCATATATTTT | CASRLQRVIDTIYF
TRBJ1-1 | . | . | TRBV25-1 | TGTGCCAGCAGTGAATTACGGGAGAAAGGAAGGGCTTTCTTT | CASSELREKGRAFF
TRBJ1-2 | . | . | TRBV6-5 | TGTGCCAGCAGTAAGGGAGCCGTTAACTATGGCTACACCTTC | CASSKGAVNYGYTF
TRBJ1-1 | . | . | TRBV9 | TGTGCCAGCAGCGGGCAACAGGGACCGTACACTGAAGCTTTCTTT | CASSGQQGPYTEAFF
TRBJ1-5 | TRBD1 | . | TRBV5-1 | TGCGCCAGCAGCCCAGGGACAGGGATGACAAATCAGCCCCAGCATTTT | CASSPGTGMTNQPQHF
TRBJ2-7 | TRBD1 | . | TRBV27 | TGTGCCAGCAGTTGGAAGGGACAGGGAGGCGAGCAGTACTTC | CASSWKGQGGEQYF
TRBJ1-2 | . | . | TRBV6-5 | TGTGCCAGCAGTTACTCGAGGGGGTTTATAAACTATGGCTACACCTTC | CASSYSRGFINYGYTF
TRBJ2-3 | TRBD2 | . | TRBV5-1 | TGCGCCAGAAGACTAGCGTTAAGCACAGATACGCAGTATTTT | CARRLALSTDTQYF
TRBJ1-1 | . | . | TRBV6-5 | TGTGCCAGCGGCCGGGGGGGCGCGGGCACTGAAGCTTTCTTT | CASGRGGAGTEAFF
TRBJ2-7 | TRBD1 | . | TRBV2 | TGTGCCAGCAGTGACCCAGGGGGCGTGGGCGAGCAGTACTTC | CASSDPGGVGEQYF
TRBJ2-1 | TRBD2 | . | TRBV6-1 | TGTGCCAGCAGTGAAGCGCTGAGCGGGGGATACAATGAGCAGTTCTTC | CASSEALSGGYNEQFF
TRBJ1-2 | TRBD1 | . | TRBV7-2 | TGTGCCAGCAGCCTGCGGGACAGCGACCGGGGGGGTGGCTACACCTTC | CASSLRDSDRGGGYTF
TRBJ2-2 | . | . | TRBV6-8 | TGTGCCAGCGGGAAGCCGGGGGGCGCTTGGGCAGACACCGGGGAGCTGTTTTTT | CASGKPGGAWADTGELFF
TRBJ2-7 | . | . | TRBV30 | TGTGCCTGGGGACCCGGACAGAGTACCTACGAGCAGTACTTC | CAWGPGQSTYEQYF
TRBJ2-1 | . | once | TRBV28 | TGTGCCAGCAGACAGGCGGGGCAATACAATGAGCAGTTCTTC | CASRQAGQYNEQFF
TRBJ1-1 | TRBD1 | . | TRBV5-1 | TGCGCCAGCAGCTTGCGACAGGGGCGCGACACTGAAGCTTTCTTT | CASSLRQGRDTEAFF
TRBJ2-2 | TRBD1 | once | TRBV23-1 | TGCGCCAGCAGTCAGACAGGGCTGCTGCGGGTCGGGGTGCTTTCGAACACCGGGGAGCTGTTTTTT | CASSQTGLLRVGVLSNTGELFF
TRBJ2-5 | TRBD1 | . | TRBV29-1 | TGCAGCGTTGAAGGACAGGGTGGAGAGACCCAGTACTTC | CSVEGQGGETQYF
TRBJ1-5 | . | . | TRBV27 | TGTGCCAGCAGTTTAATGGAGGGGAATCAGCCCCAGCATTTT | CASSLMEGNQPQHF
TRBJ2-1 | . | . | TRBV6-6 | TGTGCCACCTCAACTATTGGTGAGCAGTTCTTC | CATSTIGEQFF
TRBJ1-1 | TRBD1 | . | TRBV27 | TGTGCCAGCAGTCCATTACAGGGGGCGCTTTTCGCTGAAGCTTTCTTT | CASSPLQGALFAEAFF
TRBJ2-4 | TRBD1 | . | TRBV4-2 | TGTGCCAGCAGCCAAGGTCAGGGGGCTCGAGACATTCAGTACTTC | CASSQGQGARDIQYF
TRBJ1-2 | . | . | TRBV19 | TGTGCCAGTAGTATAGGTCACAGGGTGGCCTATGGCTACACCTTC | CASSIGHRVAYGYTF
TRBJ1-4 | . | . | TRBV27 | TGTGCCAGCAGTTCCCGCCCGCTATACCTTCAGAGGGATGAAAAACTGTTTTTT | CASSSRPLYLQRDEKLFF
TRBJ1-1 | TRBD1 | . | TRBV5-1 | TGCGCCAGCAGCTTTCAAAGGGACAGGGGGCCGGGCACTGAAGCTTTCTTT | CASSFQRDRGPGTEAFF
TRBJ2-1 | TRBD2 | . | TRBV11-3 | TGTGCCAGCAGCTTAGGGACTAGCTTTGGTAATGAGCAGTTCTTC | CASSLGTSFGNEQFF
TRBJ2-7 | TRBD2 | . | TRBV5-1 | TGCGCCAGCAGAAATGGACTAGCGGGCGAGTACGAGCAGTACTTC | CASRNGLAGEYEQYF
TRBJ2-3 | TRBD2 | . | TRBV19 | TGTGCCAGTAGTATACTAGCGGGGGGCATTACAGATACGCAGTATTTT | CASSILAGGITDTQYF
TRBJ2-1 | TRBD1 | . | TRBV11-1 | TGTGCCAGCACCGCCAGAATGACAGGGGGTGAGCAGTTCTTC | CASTARMTGGEQFF
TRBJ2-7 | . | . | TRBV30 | TGTGCCTGGAGTGTACAAGGGGACGAGCAGTACTTC | CAWSVQGDEQYF
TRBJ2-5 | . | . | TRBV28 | TGTGCCAGCAGGAAAGGCGGGAAAGAGACCCAGTACTTC | CASRKGGKETQYF
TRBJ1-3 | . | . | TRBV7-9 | TGTGCCAGCAGCTACGGACAGGGAAACACCATATATTTT | CASSYGQGNTIYF
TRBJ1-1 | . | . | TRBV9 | TGTGCCAGCAGCGTAGCGGCTAGCGGGAGAAGTGGCAGCACTGAAGCTTTCTTT | CASSVAASGRSGSTEAFF
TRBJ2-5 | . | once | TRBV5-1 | TGCGCCAGCAGCTGGGGCTCAGGAAACCAAGAGACCCAGTACTTC | CASSWGSGNQETQYF
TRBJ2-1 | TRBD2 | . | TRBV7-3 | TGTGCCAGCAGCTCGGGGACTAGCGGGAGGAATGAGCAGTTCTTC | CASSSGTSGRNEQFF
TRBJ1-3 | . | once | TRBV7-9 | TGTGCCAGCAGCTTTTCTGACGTCGGAGGTGGAAACACCATATATTTT | CASSFSDVGGGNTIYF
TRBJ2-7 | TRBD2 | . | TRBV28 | TGTGCCAGCAGTTTTGTGCGGGAGTACTACGAGCAGTACTTC | CASSFVREYYEQYF
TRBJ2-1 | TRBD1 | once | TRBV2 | TGTGCCAGCAGCAAACAGGGACAGGGAGAGGGTGAGCAGTTCTTC | CASSKQGQGEGEQFF
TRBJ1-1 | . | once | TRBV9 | TGTGCCAGCAGCGTAGTTACAGCGAACACTGAAGCTTTCTTT | CASSVVTANTEAFF
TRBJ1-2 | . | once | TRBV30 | TGTGCCTGGAGTGACGCAGGGGTTGTGGGCTATGGCTACACCTTC | CAWSDAGVVGYGYTF
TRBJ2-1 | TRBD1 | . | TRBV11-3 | TGTGCCAGCAGCTCCGGGGACAGGGCATATGAGCAGTTCTTC | CASSSGDRAYEQFF
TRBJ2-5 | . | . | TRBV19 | TGTGCCACCAGACTAGTCCCAGGGGAGACCCAGTACTTC | CATRLVPGETQYF
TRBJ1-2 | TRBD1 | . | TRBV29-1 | TGCAGCGCCAAGACAGGGAATGGCTACACCTTC | CSAKTGNGYTF